What follows is one T cell receptor beta chain and its context. The data stem from a study of blood T cell repertoires in COVID-19. This table comes from immunoSEQ multiplex PCR, and its TCRdb copy is limited to in-frame clones, with some not included. The table has about 260,000 clones, roughly 80% seen once. Germline assignment: CDR1 KGHDR and CDR2 SFDVKD. J was trimmed by 5 bases and V by 4 bases; bases with no gene match: 7. The CDR3 length is 16 residues. This TCR was sampled from a woman aged 45-65 years who had recovered from COVID-19. The sample taken for sequencing was peripheral blood. This sequence joins TRBV24-1 and TRBJ1-5, with 10 nucleotides matching TRBD1. This chain's CDR3 is CATSDPGQGEDQPQHF. Written as DNA, the CDR3 is TGTGCCACCAGTGACCCTGGACAGGGGGAAGATCAGCCCCAGCATTTT.